Below are 24 T cell receptor beta chains sequenced from a single sample in a study of blood T cell repertoires in COVID-19. Libraries were prepared by immunoSEQ multiplex PCR; TCRdb keeps only in-frame clonotypes and omits some of them. Here the sample spans 130,000 or so clones, approximately 88% being singletons. The sequencing sample was made of peripheral blood. All receptors derive from a woman of 80 years or more with acute or convalescent COVID-19.

The V gene is TRBV30, the J gene TRBJ2-3; TRBD2 matches 10 bases. J gave up 4 bases and V 2 bases, and 6 bases lay outside the gene matches. The CDR3 totals 15 residues. The V gene's germline CDR1 is GTSNPN and CDR2 SVGIG (reference sequence). CDR3 sequence: CAWSSGLASADTQYF. For the CDR3, the DNA is TGTGCCTGGAGTTCGGGACTAGCGTCGGCAGATACGCAGTATTTT.

A few counts support this clone. J is TRBJ1-6 and V is TRBV18, with TRBD1 as a possible D gene (5 bases). The V gene lost 6 bases and the J gene lost 0 bases, with 21 bases spanning the gap. This CDR3 comprises 19 residues. CDR1 and CDR2 (germline): KGHSH, LQKENI. Written as DNA, the CDR3 is TGTGCCAGCTCGTCAGTGGTAGGGGCGGCGAGCTCCTATAATTCACCCCTCCACTTT. Translated, it gives CASSSVVGAASSYNSPLHF.

V is TRBV2 and J is TRBJ2-3, with 9 bases matching TRBD1. This CDR3 has 14 residues. The germline V gene has CDR1 SNHLY and CDR2 FYNNEI. V shed 6 bases and J 4 bases; nucleotides not matched to a gene: 5. The CDR3 DNA reads TGTGCCAGCAGCCTCGACAGGGGGGCAGATACGCAGTATTTT. Its protein product is CASSLDRGADTQYF.

V usage is TRBV7-6 and J usage is TRBJ2-7; TRBD1 matches 9 bases. CDR3 length equals 15 residues. The ends lost 6 bases at V and 2 bases at J; junction bases unmatched: 8. Germline CDR1 and CDR2: SGHVS and FNYEAQ. The DNA of the CDR3 is TGTGCCAGCAGTCTACAACAGGGGGCTACCTACGAGCAGTACTTC. Protein product: CASSLQQGATYEQYF.

DNA for the CDR3: TGTGCCAGCAGACCCGGACAGGGAGGCTATGGCTACACCTTC. Translated, it gives CASRPGQGGYGYTF. The V call is TRBV7-9, the J call TRBJ1-2, with 8 bases matching TRBD1. The CDR3 extends over 14 amino acids. Per the germline V gene, CDR1 is SEHNR and CDR2 is FQNEAQ (reference sequence). The V and J ends lost 6 bases and 4 bases, in that order; junction bases with no gene match: 7.

This clone was recorded a few times. The J gene is TRBJ1-2, the V gene TRBV4-1; TRBD1 agrees at 9 bases. CDR1 is MGHRA, CDR2 YSYEKL, per germline. This CDR3 has 17 residues. The V and J ends lost 2 bases and 4 bases, in that order; junction bases with no gene match: 11. The CDR3 is CASSQPLQGAQGYGYTF. CDR3 coding DNA: TGCGCCAGCAGCCAACCCTTACAGGGGGCGCAGGGCTATGGCTACACCTTC.

The chain combines TRBV18 with TRBJ1-1, with TRBD1 matching over 7 bases. V shed 3 bases, J shed 3 bases, and the junction held 13 bases outside the gene matches. The CDR3 has 17 amino acids. Per germline, CDR1 KGHSH and CDR2 LQKENI. CDR3 sequence reads: CASSPIQDRAGDTEAFF. The CDR3 region has the DNA TGTGCCAGCTCACCCATACAAGACAGGGCCGGAGACACTGAAGCTTTCTTT.

V usage is TRBV5-1 and J usage is TRBJ2-7, with 10 bases matching TRBD1. V trimming: 4 bases; J trimming: 6 bases; junction bases outside the gene matches: 10. CDR1 and CDR2 (germline): SGHRS, YFSETQ. This CDR3 has 15 amino acids. The CDR3 is CASSPLGTGVTEQYF. As DNA, the CDR3 is TGCGCCAGCAGCCCACTCGGGACAGGGGTTACCGAGCAGTACTTC. Using reference TRBV5-1 and TRBJ2-7 for the parts outside the CDR3, the full variable domain is KAGVTQTPRYLIKTRGQQVTLSCSPISGHRSVSWYQQTPGQGLQFLFEYFSETQRNKGNFPGRFSGRQFSNSRSEMNVSTLELGDSALYLCASSPLGTGVTEQYFGPGTRLTVT.

The sample holds a few counts of this clone. V usage is TRBV4-1 and J usage is TRBJ1-3; 12 positions match TRBD1. In germline, CDR1 is MGHRA, CDR2 YSYEKL. The CDR3 runs 19 residues. Losses at the gene ends were 0 bases for V and 4 bases for J; bases not matched to a gene: 10. The CDR3 nucleotides read TGCGCCAGCAGCCAAGATCGGGCGGGACAGGGGGCGGGAGGAAACACCATATATTTT. It is translated as CASSQDRAGQGAGGNTIYF.

The V call is TRBV10-3, the J call TRBJ1-4; the D gene is possibly TRBD1 (6 bases). This CDR3 has 16 amino acids. Germline V gene data show CDR1 as ENHRY and CDR2 as SYGVKD. The V gene lost 6 bases and the J gene lost 8 bases, with 22 bases spanning the gap. The CDR3 bases are TGTGCCATCAGCAAGACTCAGGGGTGGAAGGACGAAAAACTGTTTTTT. This encodes CAISKTQGWKDEKLFF.

CDR3 coding DNA: TGTGCCAGCAGCCAATGGGGACTAGCGGCCAGCACAGATACGCAGTATTTT. It yields the protein CASSQWGLAASTDTQYF. The rearrangement joins TRBV3-1 (or the pseudogene TRBV3-2) to TRBJ2-3; 11 positions agree with TRBD2. The CDR3 has 17 amino acids. J lost 0 bases, V lost 2 bases, and 4 bases had no gene match. CDR1 is LGHDT and CDR2 is YNNKEL in the germline V gene (reference sequence).

The DNA of the CDR3 is TGTGCCATCAGTGAGAGGGCGGGACACACCGGGGAGCTGTTTTTT. Translating it yields CAISERAGHTGELFF. The chain combines TRBV10-3 with TRBJ2-2; D perhaps matches TRBD2 (6 bases). Per germline, CDR1 ENHRY and CDR2 SYGVKD. Trimming stripped 2 bases from V and 3 bases from J, with 10 bases between. CDR3 length: 15 residues.

This clone came up a few times. The rearrangement uses TRBV15 and TRBJ2-7; 9 bases are a match to TRBD2. The CDR3 sequence is 14 residues long. V was pared by 5 bases and J by 7 bases, with 9 bases of the junction left unmatched. Germline CDR1 is LNHNV and CDR2 is YYDKDF (reference sequence). The CDR3 loop reads CATSGGGEFREQYF. The CDR3 bases are TGTGCCACCAGCGGCGGGGGGGAATTTCGGGAGCAGTACTTC.

V usage is TRBV30 and J usage is TRBJ1-2; D gene ambiguous. Germline lookup yields CDR1 GTSNPN and CDR2 SVGIG (reference sequence). V was cut by 2 bases and J by 5 bases, with 15 bases left in between. CDR3 length: 14 amino acids. The CDR3: CAWSLTISGYGYTF. In nucleotides, the CDR3 is TGTGCCTGGAGTCTTACTATATCGGGTTATGGCTACACCTTC.

The rearrangement joins TRBV6-1 to TRBJ2-2; 8 nucleotides agree with TRBD2. The CDR3 contains 16 residues. The V and J ends lost 2 bases and 7 bases, in that order; junction bases with no gene match: 9. Looked up from germline, CDR1 is MNHNS and CDR2 is SASEGT. The CDR3 spells CASSEYDGGASGELFF. CDR3 nucleotides: TGTGCCAGCAGTGAATATGACGGGGGGGCGAGCGGGGAGCTGTTTTTT.

This clone was observed a few times. The chain couples TRBV18 to TRBJ2-1; tentatively, D is TRBD1 (5 bases). The CDR3 loop spans 14 amino acids. Looked up from germline, CDR1 is KGHSH and CDR2 is LQKENI. V lost 4 bases and J 3 bases, leaving 10 bases between the germline ends. The CDR3 is CASSLTGYYNEQFF. CDR3 coding DNA: TGTGCCAGCTCACTAACAGGCTACTACAATGAGCAGTTCTTC.

CDR3 protein: CASSLNLVGLNEQYF. The CDR3 DNA is TGTGCCAGCAGCTTGAATTTAGTCGGACTGAACGAGCAGTACTTC. V gene TRBV5-5 combines with J gene TRBJ2-7; D possibly corresponds to TRBD2 (5 bases). V was cut by 1 base and J by 5 bases, with 16 bases left in between. The CDR3 runs 15 residues. Germline CDR1 SGHKS, CDR2 YYEKEE (reference sequence).

The V gene is TRBV19, the J gene TRBJ1-5, with 12 bases identical to TRBD1. There are 15 residues in the CDR3. The trim removed 7 bases at V and 10 bases at J, leaving 11 bases unmatched. CDR1 and CDR2 from the germline V gene are LNHDA and SQIVND (reference sequence). The CDR3 DNA reads as TGTGCCAGTACCCATAACCGGGACAGGGGGCATCCCCAGCATTTT. Translated, it gives CASTHNRDRGHPQHF.

This chain joins TRBV20-1 and TRBJ2-1, with TRBD2 matching over 7 bases. The CDR3 is 14 residues long. CDR1 is DFQATT and CDR2 is SNEGSKA in the germline V gene (reference sequence). The junction had 7 bases not matched to a gene; V was cut back by 3 bases and J by 5 bases. The CDR3, as DNA: TGCAGTGCTAGTTCTTCTAGCGGAAACAATGAGCAGTTCTTC. Translated, it gives CSASSSSGNNEQFF.

The rearrangement joins TRBV9 to TRBJ2-2; the match to TRBD2 covers 11 bases. CDR1 is SGDLS and CDR2 is YYNGEE in the germline V gene. V was clipped by 4 bases and J by 0 bases; unmatched bases: 5. This CDR3 has 17 amino acids. The CDR3 bases are TGTGCCAGCAGCCCAAGACTAGCGGGGCCGAACACCGGGGAGCTGTTTTTT. Residues: CASSPRLAGPNTGELFF.

The CDR3 protein is CSVSWTNEKLFF. The CDR3 DNA sequence: TGCAGCGTTAGCTGGACTAATGAAAAACTGTTTTTT. The chain joins TRBV29-1 to TRBJ1-4; D gene uncertain. The germline CDR1 and CDR2 sequences are SQVTM and ANQGSEA. The CDR3 runs to 12 residues. The V gene lost 5 bases and the J gene lost 2 bases, with 6 bases spanning the gap.

This chain links TRBV10-3 with TRBJ2-7; tentative D call: TRBD1 (5 bases). V was pared by 8 bases and J by 2 bases, with 10 bases between. This CDR3 contains 12 residues. Germline V gene lookup returns CDR1 ENHRY and CDR2 SYGVKD. The CDR3 spells CAIGAQTYEQYF. DNA for the CDR3: TGTGCCATCGGGGCCCAAACCTACGAGCAGTACTTC.

The V gene is TRBV18, the J gene TRBJ1-1; TRBD1 matches at 8 bases. In germline, CDR1 is KGHSH, CDR2 LQKENI. This CDR3 has 15 residues. V was pared by 6 bases and J by 1 base, with 7 bases of the junction left unmatched. The CDR3 DNA sequence: TGTGCCAGCTCCCTTGGACAGGGACCGAACACTGAAGCTTTCTTT. Protein sequence: CASSLGQGPNTEAFF.

The chain carries TRBV6-6 and TRBJ1-5; TRBD1 might be the D (5 bases). There are 16 residues in the CDR3. Between the trimmed V and J ends, which lost 4 bases and 0 bases, there was a span of 13 bases. The germline V gene has CDR1 MNHNY and CDR2 SVGAGI (reference sequence). The CDR3, as DNA: TGTGCCAGCAGTTCGCAGGGTGGGAATAGCAATCAGCCCCAGCATTTT. Protein: CASSSQGGNSNQPQHF.